This TCR beta chain emerged from a study of OX40 agonist ivuxolimab in advanced cancers. About the research overall: Patients were dosed with the agonistic anti-OX40 (CD134) antibody ivuxolimab. Prior checkpoint blockade (anti-PD-1, anti-PD-L1 or anti-CTLA-4) was permitted; about 40% had it.

Findings and caveats of the study: Doses of 0.1 to 3.0 mg/kg were accompanied by clonal expansion of CD4+ and CD8+ blood T cells by week 6.

This clone was recorded once. Its cognate antigen is unknown. The V end lost 3 bases, the J end lost 2 bases, and 10 bases lay between the germline ends. Germline assignment: CDR1 SNHLY and CDR2 FYNNEI. The length of the CDR3 is 15 residues. The assay was immunoSEQ multiplex PCR, and TCRdb's table has in-frame clones only and misses some. The data hold about 82,000 clones, with over 85% observed a single time. Exclusion of a patient followed from autoimmune disease history or systemic immunosuppression. The clonotype comes from an adult with an advanced solid tumor such as melanoma, head and neck, liver or kidney cancer. The rearrangement joins TRBV2 to TRBJ2-2, with unresolved D. The sample here was CD4+ or CD8+ T cells sorted from blood, taken in a trial of the OX40 agonist ivuxolimab. For the CDR3, the DNA is TGTGCCAGCAGTGAGGGATACTCTAACACCGGGGAGCTGTTTTTT. Its translation is CASSEGYSNTGELFF.